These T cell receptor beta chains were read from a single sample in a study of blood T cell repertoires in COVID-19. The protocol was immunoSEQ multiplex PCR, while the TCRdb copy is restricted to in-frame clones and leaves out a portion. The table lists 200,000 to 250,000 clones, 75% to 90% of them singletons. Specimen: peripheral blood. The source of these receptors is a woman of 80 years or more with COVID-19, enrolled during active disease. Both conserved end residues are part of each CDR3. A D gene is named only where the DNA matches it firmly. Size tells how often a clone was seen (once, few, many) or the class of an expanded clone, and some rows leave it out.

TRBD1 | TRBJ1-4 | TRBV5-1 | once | TGCGCCAGTAGACAGGGGAATGAAAAACTGTTTTTT | CASRQGNEKLFF
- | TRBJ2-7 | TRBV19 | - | TGTGCCAGTAGTCAGGGGCGATACGAGCAGTACTTC | CASSQGRYEQYF
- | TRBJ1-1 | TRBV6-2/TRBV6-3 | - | TGTGCCAGCAGTTTGACACCCATGAACACTGAAGCTTTCTTT | CASSLTPMNTEAFF
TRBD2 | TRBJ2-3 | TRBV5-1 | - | TGCGCCAGCAGCTCCGGGACTAGCGGGGGGACCTTAAATACGCAGTATTTT | CASSSGTSGGTLNTQYF
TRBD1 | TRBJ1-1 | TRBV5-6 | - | TGTGCCAGCAGCTGGACAGGTAACGGTGAAGCTTTCTTT | CASSWTGNGEAFF
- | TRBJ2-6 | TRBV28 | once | TGTGCCAGCAACGACAGGAGGTCTGGGGCCAACGTCCTGACTTTC | CASNDRRSGANVLTF
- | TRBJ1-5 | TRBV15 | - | TGTGCCACCAGCAGAGGCGGGGGCAATCAGCCCCAGCATTTT | CATSRGGGNQPQHF
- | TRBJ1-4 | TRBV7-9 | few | TGTGCCAGCAGCTCAGCCGACAGCTCATCTGCAACTAATGAAAAACTGTTTTTT | CASSSADSSSATNEKLFF
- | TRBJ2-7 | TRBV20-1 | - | TGCAGTGCTAGTGCTTTCGAGCAGTACTTC | CSASAFEQYF
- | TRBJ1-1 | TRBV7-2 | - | TGTGCCAGCAGCTTAGGACAAATGAACACTGAAGCTTTCTTT | CASSLGQMNTEAFF
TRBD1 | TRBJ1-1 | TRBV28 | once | TGTGCCAGCAGTCCTCGGACAGGGGGGAGACTTGAAGCTTTCTTT | CASSPRTGGRLEAFF
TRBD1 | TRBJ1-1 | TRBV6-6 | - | TGTGCCAGCAGTGACAGGGGTGAGGGCACTGAAGCTTTCTTT | CASSDRGEGTEAFF
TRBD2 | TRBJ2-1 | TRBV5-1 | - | TGCGCCAGCAGCACAGGGACTAGCGGCTACAATGAGCAGTTCTTC | CASSTGTSGYNEQFF
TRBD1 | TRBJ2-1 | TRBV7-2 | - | TGTGCCAGCAGCTCCGACCGGGACAGGGGCGGCAATGAGCAGTTCTTC | CASSSDRDRGGNEQFF
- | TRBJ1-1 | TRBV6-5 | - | TGTGCCAGCAGCAGTCGGAACACTGAAGCTTTCTTT | CASSSRNTEAFF
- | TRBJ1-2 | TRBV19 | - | TGTGCCAGTAGTTCTCAGGGTCCGGATGGCTACACCTTC | CASSSQGPDGYTF
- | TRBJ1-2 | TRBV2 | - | TGTGCCAGCAGTGAACGAGGAGGAACCTATGGCTACACCTTC | CASSERGGTYGYTF
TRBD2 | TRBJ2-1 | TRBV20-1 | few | TGCAGTGCTAAGCGGGGTGAGCAGTTCTTC | CSAKRGEQFF
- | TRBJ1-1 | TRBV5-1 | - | TGCGCCAGCAGCTCCCGGGGAGAGGGATCCGCTTTCTTT | CASSSRGEGSAFF
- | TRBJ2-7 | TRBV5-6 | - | TGTGCCAGCAGCTTGAGGGGGGGCGCATCTAGCGAGCAGTACTTC | CASSLRGGASSEQYF
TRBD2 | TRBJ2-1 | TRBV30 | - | TGTGCCTGGGAGCGGGGGGGCCGCAATGAGCAGTTCTTC | CAWERGGRNEQFF
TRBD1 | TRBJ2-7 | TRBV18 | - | TGTGCCAGCTCATCCAATGCCGGGACAGGGGGAATAGAGCAGTACTTC | CASSSNAGTGGIEQYF
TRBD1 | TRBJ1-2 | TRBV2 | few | TGTGCCAGCCTCAGAGAGGGGGCAGGCTATGGCTACACCTTC | CASLREGAGYGYTF
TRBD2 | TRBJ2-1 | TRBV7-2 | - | TGTGCCAGCAGCTTAGCACTAGCGGTGGAGCAGTTCTTC | CASSLALAVEQFF
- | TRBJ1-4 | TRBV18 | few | TGTGCCAGCTCACCGGTCACAGCACCGAATGAAAAACTGTTTTTT | CASSPVTAPNEKLFF
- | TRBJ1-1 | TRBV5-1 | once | TGCGCCAGCAGCTTGGCCCGGGAGGTGACTGAAGCTTTCTTT | CASSLAREVTEAFF
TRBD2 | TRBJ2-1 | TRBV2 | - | TGTGCCAGCAGTGAAAAACTAGCGGGAAACAATGAGCAGTTCTTC | CASSEKLAGNNEQFF
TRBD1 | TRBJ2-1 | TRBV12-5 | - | TGTGCTAGTGGTTTAGACAGGGTCTCGGGCAATGAGCAGTTCTTC | CASGLDRVSGNEQFF
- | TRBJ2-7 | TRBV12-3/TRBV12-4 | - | TGTGCCAGCAGTTTATTTCGGACAGACGAGCAGTACTTC | CASSLFRTDEQYF
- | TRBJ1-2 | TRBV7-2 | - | TGTGCCAGCAACCGACCGGGAGAGGGCTCCACTTACACCTTC | CASNRPGEGSTYTF
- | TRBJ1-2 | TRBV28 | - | TGTGCCAGCAGTTTGGGGGGGGTTTATGGCTACACCTTC | CASSLGGVYGYTF
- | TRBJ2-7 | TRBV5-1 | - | TGCGCCAGCAGCCCGGCCCGGGGGATCCACTACGAGCAGTACTTC | CASSPARGIHYEQYF
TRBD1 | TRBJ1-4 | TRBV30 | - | TGTGCCTTTTCGGACAGGAGTAATGAAAAACTGTTTTTT | CAFSDRSNEKLFF
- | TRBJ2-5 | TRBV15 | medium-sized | TGTGCCACCAGCAGGCTAGCCGGGGAGACCCAGTACTTC | CATSRLAGETQYF
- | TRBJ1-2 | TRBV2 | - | TGTGCCAGCAGTGTACCGGGACTAAGGGGTCCCCATGGCTACACCTTC | CASSVPGLRGPHGYTF